This is a list of T cell receptor beta chains from one sample in a study of cytomegalovirus exposure and HLA in healthy donors. Profiling relied on immunoSEQ multiplex PCR, and the TCRdb table lists in-frame clones only, not all of them. The sample lists about 140,000 clones, 75% to 80% occurring once. Sample: PBMCs. The receptors shown here come from a male donor in good health and CMV-seronegative. CDR3s include the opening cysteine and the closing phenylalanine or tryptophan. Fields, in order: V gene, CDR3 protein.

V: TRBV6-5
CDR3: CASSYDYRAYEQYF

V: TRBV25-1
CDR3: CASSECITSGTVYEQYF

V: TRBV28
CDR3: CASSGPGTGNTIYF

V: TRBV5-1
CDR3: CASSLTAGTEETQYF

V: TRBV9
CDR3: CASSVAFGTSGSPSSYNEQFF

V: TRBV6-6
CDR3: CASSQTGQGSYNEQFF

V: TRBV9
CDR3: CASLLAGPPYNEQFF

V: TRBV18
CDR3: CASSPRTTETLDF

V: TRBV9
CDR3: CASSSTSGGSGDTQYF

V: TRBV18
CDR3: CASSPILTSGANQETQYF

V: TRBV5-4
CDR3: CATRRRGRGTGELFF

V: TRBV7-2
CDR3: CASSIGLAGGQETQYF

V: TRBV2
CDR3: CASSADRNYGYTF

V: TRBV10-1
CDR3: CASSDTWGDKAGTSPNEQFF

V: TRBV25-1
CDR3: CASSETVLAKNIQYF

V: TRBV6-5
CDR3: CASSYGSSYNEQFF

V: TRBV6-5
CDR3: CASSYSGQGTDTQYF

V: TRBV7-9
CDR3: CASSLQGRNYGYTF

V: TRBV11-2
CDR3: CASSFEGGVTGELFF

V: TRBV6-5
CDR3: CASSYSHAESYEQYF

V: TRBV28
CDR3: CASSFLQDRLEAFF

V: TRBV6-5
CDR3: CASRWTGNDGYTF

V: TRBV4-1
CDR3: CASSQFRRGGHNEQFF

V: TRBV9
CDR3: CATSVYEQYF

V: TRBV7-6
CDR3: CASSHQWGGSSYNEQFF

V: TRBV5-1
CDR3: CASSLGQSTDTQYF

V: TRBV9
CDR3: CASSVDPAGGREQYF

V: TRBV28
CDR3: CASSLVVRGTEAFF

V: TRBV29-1
CDR3: CSVDGTQDYEQYF

V: TRBV6-4
CDR3: CASSRLAGAFYNEQFF

V: TRBV19
CDR3: CASSMGQFMTNEKLFF

V: TRBV5-8
CDR3: CASSLTLLADSYNEQFF

V: TRBV10-3
CDR3: CAISVARDRRNTDTQYF

V: TRBV12-5
CDR3: CATSRDISTDTQYF

V: TRBV25-1
CDR3: CASNRYSGNTIYF

V: TRBV6-1
CDR3: CATRAGGSSYEQYF

V: TRBV11-2
CDR3: CASSLVFYRAPQETQYF

V: TRBV11-2
CDR3: CASSLEPSGRQFF

V: TRBV18
CDR3: CASSPVGDNQPQHF

V: TRBV30
CDR3: CAWRPRTRRNTGELFF

V: TRBV7-9
CDR3: CASSPNTGAVTEAFF

V: TRBV21-1
CDR3: CASSKVGLARKGSYNEQFF

V: TRBV10-1
CDR3: CASSEGLAGLYNEQFF

V: TRBV25-1
CDR3: CASSPAGSSYNEQFF

V: TRBV7-2
CDR3: CASSLFGLAGEETQYF

V: TRBV7-6
CDR3: CASSPVVRGQDEQFF

V: TRBV4-3
CDR3: CASSQIAGGSYEQYF

V: TRBV16
CDR3: CASSRGGMNTEAFF

V: TRBV6-1
CDR3: CASGEASGYNSPLHF

V: TRBV29-1
CDR3: CSVPASGALNIQYF